This TCR beta chain was identified during a study of T cell responses to AZD1222 COVID-19 vaccine. Study background: The study pooled second doses at about 4 or about 12 weeks. Study-level points and caveats: Only six AZD1222 recipients tested seropositive at baseline.

Points on this clone: The antigen is unknown.

Trimming removed 5 bases from V and 2 bases from J, with 11 bases in between. CDR3 length equals 14 residues. The germline V gene encodes CDR1 SGHNT and CDR2 YENEEA. Clones were read by immunoSEQ multiplex PCR, and TCRdb kept only the in-frame ones, dropping some. This table has approximately 100,000 clones, around nine tenths appearing once. The chain has TRBV11-3 and TRBJ2-3; D gene uncertain. The sample in question was peripheral blood, obtained on day 0 of AZD1222 vaccination. The sequence was collected from an adult in good health. The chain's CDR3 is CASSIGVATDTQYF. CDR3 coding DNA: TGTGCCAGCAGCATCGGAGTCGCCACAGATACGCAGTATTTT.